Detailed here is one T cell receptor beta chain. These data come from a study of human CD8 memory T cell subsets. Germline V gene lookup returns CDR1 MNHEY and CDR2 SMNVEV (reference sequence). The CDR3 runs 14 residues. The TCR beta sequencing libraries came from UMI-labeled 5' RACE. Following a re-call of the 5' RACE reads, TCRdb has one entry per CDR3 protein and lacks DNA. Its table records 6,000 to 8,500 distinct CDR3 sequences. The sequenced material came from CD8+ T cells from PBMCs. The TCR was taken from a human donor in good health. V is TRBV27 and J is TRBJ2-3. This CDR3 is CASSLLGEADTQYF.